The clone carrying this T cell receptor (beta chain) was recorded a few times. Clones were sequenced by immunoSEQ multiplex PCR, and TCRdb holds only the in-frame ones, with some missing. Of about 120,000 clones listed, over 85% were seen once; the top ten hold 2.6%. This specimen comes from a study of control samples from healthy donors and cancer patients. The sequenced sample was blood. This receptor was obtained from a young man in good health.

The CDR3 loop is CASSPLRARSPLHF. Written as DNA, the CDR3 is TGTGCCAGCAGCCCCCTGAGGGCGAGGTCACCCCTCCACTTT. The chain joins TRBV2 to TRBJ1-6; D gene ambiguous. This CDR3 has 14 residues. V was trimmed by 6 bases and J by 10 bases, leaving 16 bases between them. Looked up from germline, CDR1 is SNHLY and CDR2 is FYNNEI. Supplemented by reference TRBV2 and TRBJ1-6, the full variable domain reads EPEVTQTPSHQVTQMGQEVILRCVPISNHLYFYWYRQILGQKVEFLVSFYNNEISEKSEIFDDQFSVERPDGSNFTLKIRSTKLEDSAMYFCASSPLRARSPLHFGNGTRLTVT.